This TCR beta chain appears in the sequencing data of a study of blood T cell repertoires in COVID-19. Study-wide context: The study drew acute and convalescent COVID-19 samples from the United States, Italy and Spain. T cells, B-cell-depleted T cells, or PBMCs supplied cDNA or gDNA.

Authors' data handling: How many nucleated cells were present was estimated from reference gene primer amplification. TCRdb's copy holds only in-frame clones and misses some; the assay was immunoSEQ multiplex PCR. V, J and clone size reflect that table, while D and trimming were determined from the DNA. The data hold some 44,000 clones, with roughly 90% observed a single time. Germline V gene data show CDR1 as SGHRS and CDR2 as YFSETQ. V was cut by 0 bases and J by 2 bases, with 6 bases left in between. This CDR3 is 14 amino acids long. The specimen sequenced was peripheral blood. This chain uses TRBV5-1 with TRBJ1-3; a possible D gene is TRBD1 (5 bases). The TCR originated in a human donor in a cohort sampled during active COVID-19. The CDR3 here is CASSLVGAGNTIYF. DNA of the CDR3: TGCGCCAGCAGCTTGGTAGGGGCTGGAAACACCATATATTTT.